The sequence of this T cell receptor beta chain was determined in a study of T cells in Graves' hyperthyroidism and ophthalmopathy (dated by TCRdb to 2018 to 2020). Study-level background: Peripheral blood was sampled at the time of initial diagnosis, prior to any treatment. To identify distinguishing TCR V-J signatures, a discovery cohort of around 100 patients was used, comprising some 45 with Graves' ophthalmopathy and approximately 57 with stable Graves' hyperthyroidism. Whether ophthalmopathy could be predicted prospectively was tested in an independent validation cohort made up of roughly 19 hyperthyroidism patients plus 17 patients who later progressed to ophthalmopathy. The 95 to 100 discovery patients were randomly divided into training and test sets at a 7:3 ratio. In addition, the study compared T-cell repertoires in thyroid tissue and in blood from roughly six Graves' hyperthyroidism patients. After blood sampling, hyperthyroidism patients were treated with methimazole at a starting dose of 30 mg daily, and ophthalmopathy patients were treated with high-dose intravenous methylprednisolone. The paper reports TCR Vbeta CDR3 sequencing of some 140 peripheral blood samples: approximately 43 ophthalmopathy, fewer than 80 hyperthyroidism and roughly 17 progressor patients.

The CDR3 has 16 amino acids, counting the end cysteine and phenylalanine. Only the CDR3 DNA is retained, 48 bases long and in frame from the first base. The germline V and J ends show losses of 1 base and 3 bases respectively, and no gene match explains 11 bases of the junction. According to the germline V gene (reference sequence), CDR1 reads DFQATT and CDR2 reads SNEGSKA. This clonotype was detected many times. Its binding antigen is unknown. Base qualities were left out, and no much larger clone turns up one base away. TCR beta CDR3 regions were amplified from RNA transcripts. For the first round of RT-PCR on the TCR CDR3, the HTBI primer set was used together with the Qiagen OneStep RT-PCR kit. Libraries were constructed in a second round of multiplex PCR, after which size selection and purification were carried out. Paired-end sequencing of the libraries was performed with 100 bp reads on an Illumina HiSeq2000. The original methods were these. SOAPnuke was used to process the raw data, with reads discarded if the reads contained adapters or uncalled bases, had a mean Phred below 15, or lacked an exact constant-primer or identifier match. COPE v1.2.5 was used to merge the high-quality paired reads, and each unique nucleotide sequence was defined as a clonotype. MiTCR v1.1 was used to align clonotypes to the IMGT TRBV, TRBD and TRBJ reference segments. Analysis was restricted to V-J combinations with a frequency above 0.0001, which covered 98% to 99.2% of repertoires. The TCS score was defined as the ratio of F50 (clonal expansion) to E x V (chaos), calculated using BLOSUM62-based TCRdist between CDR3 peptides within each V-J. Welch's t-statistics and random forest reduced approximately 520 V-J features to roughly 13, which were used in a naive Bayes classifier (R e1071). Using fastp at Q25 and MiXCR, TCRdb reprocessed the public reads and kept productive beta chains. Each CDR3 protein gets just one entry, which takes the most common genes and DNA from the rows behind it. Here the V and J calls rest on TCRdb's processing, not on the authors' analysis. The sample has over 250,000 distinct CDR3 sequences on record, over 20% of them singletons. The top ten hold around 60% of the sample.

Points the paper makes about the study in general: Most expanded thyroid clonotypes (frequency above 0.001) were also detected in blood, a finding suggesting that blood repertoires may reflect thyroid immune responses. No statistical method was used to set the sample size in advance, and investigators knew the group allocation. Ophthalmopathy was separated from stable hyperthyroidism by a 13 V-J signature model, with approximately 85% sensitivity and about 81% specificity obtained in cross-validation and 80%/75% obtained in testing. In validation, the model predicted progression to ophthalmopathy with approximately 70% sensitivity and approximately 74% specificity, a median of about 6 months before onset.

Moderately to severely active disease, a Clinical Activity Score of at least 3, a NOSPECS grade of at least 4, and a duration under 3 months were present in ophthalmopathy patients. Patients with uncontrolled infections, other autoimmune diseases, pregnancy or lactation were excluded. Diagnoses were established on the basis of clinical symptoms, serum thyroxine and TRAb, thyroid ultrasound, and orbital computed tomography. Ficoll-Paque density gradient centrifugation was used to isolate PBMCs from under 11 ml of fresh peripheral blood. Trizol reagent was used to extract total RNA, and RNA quality was then checked on an Agilent 2100 Bioanalyzer.

The receptor chain draws on TRBV20-1 and TRBJ1-1, and 7 junctional nucleotides match TRBD1. The sequence was collected from a man aged 25 to 40 with Graves' ophthalmopathy. Sequenced material: blood. In nucleotide form, the sequence is TGCAGTGCTAGAGGCCTAACGACAGGGTGGGACACTGAAGCTTTCTTT. Translated, this is CSARGLTTGWDTEAFF.